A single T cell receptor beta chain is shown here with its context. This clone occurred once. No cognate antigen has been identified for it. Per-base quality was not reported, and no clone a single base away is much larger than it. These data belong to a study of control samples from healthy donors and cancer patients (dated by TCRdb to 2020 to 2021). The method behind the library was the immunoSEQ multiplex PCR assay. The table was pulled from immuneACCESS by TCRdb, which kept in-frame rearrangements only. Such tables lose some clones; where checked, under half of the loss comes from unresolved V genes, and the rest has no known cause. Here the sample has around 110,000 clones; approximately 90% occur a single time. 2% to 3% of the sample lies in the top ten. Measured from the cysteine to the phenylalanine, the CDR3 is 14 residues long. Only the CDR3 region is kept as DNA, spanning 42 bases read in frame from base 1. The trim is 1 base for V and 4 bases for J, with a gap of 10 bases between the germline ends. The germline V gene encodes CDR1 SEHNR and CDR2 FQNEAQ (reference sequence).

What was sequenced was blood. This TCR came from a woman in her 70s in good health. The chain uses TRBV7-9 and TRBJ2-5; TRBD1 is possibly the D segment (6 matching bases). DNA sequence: TGTGCCAGCAGCTTAGTACTAGGGGGAGAGACCCAGTACTTC. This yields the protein CASSLVLGGETQYF.